The 30 T cell receptor beta chains given below trace back to one sample, sequenced in a study of T cells in Graves' hyperthyroidism and ophthalmopathy (dated 2019 in TCRdb). The library was built by means of multiplex PCR. The run used an Illumina HiSeq 2000. Amplification of TCR beta CDR3 regions was carried out from RNA transcripts. The first round of RT-PCR for the TCR CDR3 was performed with the HTBI primer set and the Qiagen OneStep RT-PCR kit. Through fastp at Q25 and MiXCR, TCRdb rebuilt clones from the public reads, retaining in-frame beta chains. Entries are consolidated by CDR3 protein sequence, retaining the most common genes and DNA. The sample data list about 640,000 distinct CDR3 sequences, and roughly 46% of these were observed just once. The ten largest clones add up to approximately 7.2% of the sample. Sequenced material: peripheral blood or thyroid tissue (not recorded which). These receptors all stem from an adult man with Graves' disease, either hyperthyroidism or ophthalmopathy (not recorded which).

The rearrangement links TRBV29-1 to TRBJ1-4; D ambiguous. CDR3 length: 12 amino acids. Germline CDR1 reads SQVTM; CDR2 reads ANQGSEA. V lost 8 bases, J lost 6 bases, and 13 bases lay in between. The chain's CDR3 is CSLDWRDEKLFF. The DNA for the CDR3 is TGCAGCTTGGATTGGAGAGATGAAAAACTGTTTTTT.

This clonotype was counted many times. The chain recombines TRBV7-9 with TRBJ1-2; perhaps TRBD1 as D (5 bases). There are 14 residues in the CDR3. Trimming pared 1 base from V and 6 bases from J, leaving 12 bases between. Germline-derived CDR1 and CDR2 are SEHNR and FQNEAQ (reference sequence). The CDR3 DNA reads TGTGCCAGCAGCTTAGGGGAGGGGACGGATGGCTACACCTTC. It codes for CASSLGEGTDGYTF.

This clonotype was seen a few times. V usage is TRBV29-1 and J usage is TRBJ2-2; D is perhaps TRBD2 (8 bases). There are 17 residues in the CDR3. V lost 6 bases to trimming and J lost 2 bases, with 22 bases between them. The germline CDR1 and CDR2 sequences are SQVTM and ANQGSEA. The CDR3 DNA is TGCAGCGTAGAGGGGGCGCGCCGGGAGGGTAACACCGGGGAGCTGTTTTTT. It translates to CSVEGARREGNTGELFF.

This sequence joins TRBV2 and TRBJ1-4; D unclear. V shed 5 bases and J shed 8 bases, with 15 bases lying between them. The CDR3 extends over 14 amino acids. Per germline, CDR1 SNHLY and CDR2 FYNNEI. The CDR3: CASSTNIGKEKLFF. The CDR3 bases are TGTGCCAGCAGTACTAATATAGGGAAGGAAAAACTGTTTTTT.

This chain uses TRBV2 with TRBJ1-6; no reliable D call. Per germline, CDR1 SNHLY and CDR2 FYNNEI. This CDR3 region has 12 residues. With 1 base removed from V and 13 bases from J, the gap between germline ends came to 8 bases. The chain's CDR3 is CASSEGGNPLHF. The CDR3 DNA reads as TGTGCCAGCAGTGAAGGCGGTAACCCCCTCCACTTT.

This chain uses TRBV12-5 with TRBJ2-7; D gene ambiguous. Per the germline V gene, CDR1 is LGHNT and CDR2 is FRNRAP. Trimming removed 4 bases from V and 6 bases from J, with 10 bases in between. The CDR3 has 12 amino acids. The CDR3 protein is CASGSSWGEQYF. The DNA of the CDR3 is TGTGCTAGTGGTTCCTCCTGGGGCGAGCAGTACTTC.

The chain couples TRBV29-1 to TRBJ2-2; TRBD2 matches 11 bases. CDR1 is SQVTM and CDR2 is ANQGSEA in the germline V gene. The length of the CDR3 is 16 residues. V lost 6 bases, J lost 2 bases, and 8 bases stayed unmatched. The CDR3 DNA is TGCAGCGTACGAGGGGGACTAGCGGTTAACACCGGGGAGCTGTTTTTT. Translation: CSVRGGLAVNTGELFF.

The CDR3: CATSEGRIDEQFF. The CDR3 nucleotides are TGTGCCACCAGTGAAGGGCGGATCGATGAGCAGTTCTTC. The rearrangement joins TRBV24-1 to TRBJ2-5, with D hard to call. The DNA end is a closer match to TRBJ2-1, so the J assignment may be wrong. Per germline, CDR1 KGHDR and CDR2 SFDVKD. The CDR3 sequence is 13 residues long.

This clonotype has more than one count but fewer than ten. The rearrangement links TRBV2 to TRBJ1-2; TRBD1 might be the D (6 bases). Germline V gene data show CDR1 as SNHLY and CDR2 as FYNNEI. The V end was cut by 3 bases, the J end by 2 bases, with 7 bases between. The CDR3 runs 13 residues. The CDR3 loop reads CASSDDRNYGYTF. CDR3 coding DNA: TGTGCCAGCAGTGACGACAGGAACTATGGCTACACCTTC. Filled out from reference TRBV2 and TRBJ1-2, the complete variable domain reads EPEVTQTPSHQVTQMGQEVILRCVPISNHLYFYWYRQILGQKVEFLVSFYNNEISEKSEIFDDQFSVERPDGSNFTLKIRSTKLEDSAMYFCASSDDRNYGYTFGSGTRLTVV.

The genes are TRBV5-1 and TRBJ1-4; D not certain. The CDR3 runs to 18 residues. The ends were cut back, 4 bases at V and 3 bases at J, with 22 bases in the middle. Germline CDR1 reads SGHRS; CDR2 reads YFSETQ. The CDR3 here is CASSVLGNSRAANEKLFF. As DNA, the CDR3 is TGCGCCAGCAGCGTGCTAGGGAACAGCCGGGCGGCTAATGAAAAACTGTTTTTT. The full variable domain, its missing parts supplied by reference TRBV5-1 and TRBJ1-4, is KAGVTQTPRYLIKTRGQQVTLSCSPISGHRSVSWYQQTPGQGLQFLFEYFSETQRNKGNFPGRFSGRQFSNSRSEMNVSTLELGDSALYLCASSVLGNSRAANEKLFFGSGTQLSVL.

The chain uses TRBV15 and TRBJ1-5, with D hard to call. This CDR3 has 15 amino acids. V dropped 3 bases and J dropped 6 bases, with 15 bases sitting between them. Germline V gene data show CDR1 as LNHNV and CDR2 as YYDKDF (reference sequence). The CDR3 here is CATSSADIGSQPQHF. The DNA of the CDR3 is TGTGCCACCAGCAGTGCAGACATAGGAAGTCAGCCCCAGCATTTT.

The chain is built from TRBV2 and TRBJ1-5; 8 bases fit TRBD1. Germline V gene data show CDR1 as SNHLY and CDR2 as FYNNEI. Germline trimming cut 6 bases from V and 2 bases from J; bases unmatched to any gene: 9. This CDR3 has 16 residues. The CDR3 reads CASRTAGGSGNQPQHF. The CDR3 DNA is TGTGCCAGCAGAACAGCAGGGGGCTCGGGCAATCAGCCCCAGCATTTT.

This clonotype came up many times. The chain uses TRBV7-2 and TRBJ2-5; a weak D match, TRBD2 (5 bases). Germline loops: CDR1 SGHTA, CDR2 FQGNSA. Trimming took 2 bases from V and 7 from J, leaving 8 bases between them. The CDR3 length is 12 residues. The CDR3 loop is CASSLIGGTQYF. The DNA of the CDR3 is TGTGCCAGCAGCTTAATTGGAGGGACCCAGTACTTC.

There are a few counts of this clonotype. The rearrangement links TRBV20-1 to TRBJ1-1; D gene uncertain. V gave up 6 bases and J gave up 1 base, with 12 bases separating them. The CDR3 covers 13 residues. Germline CDR1 DFQATT, CDR2 SNEGSKA (reference sequence). CDR3 DNA sequence: TGCAGTGCCTCGCGGGTCCCGAACACTGAAGCTTTCTTT. Translation: CSASRVPNTEAFF.

Ten or more counts support this clonotype. The V and J genes are TRBV20-1 and TRBJ2-7; D is perhaps TRBD1 (5 bases). Germline CDR1 and CDR2: DFQATT and SNEGSKA (reference sequence). The CDR3 loop spans 12 amino acids. V lost 6 bases and J 7 bases, leaving 16 bases between the germline ends. The CDR3 is CSAKQAAQEQYF. The CDR3 DNA reads TGCAGTGCGAAACAGGCGGCTCAAGAGCAGTACTTC.

Ten or more counts support this clonotype. The V gene is TRBV20-1, the J gene TRBJ1-6; D unclear. Germline CDR1 and CDR2: DFQATT and SNEGSKA (reference sequence). The CDR3 spans 14 residues. Trimming took off 4 bases at V and 2 bases at J, with 9 bases between the two ends. This chain's CDR3 is CSATTGAYNSPLHF. CDR3 bases: TGCAGTGCTACGACGGGAGCCTATAATTCACCCCTCCACTTT.

The chain recombines TRBV15 with TRBJ1-5; TRBD1 matches at 11 bases. Germline V gene lookup returns CDR1 LNHNV and CDR2 YYDKDF (reference sequence). CDR3 size: 17 residues. V gave up 1 base and J gave up 2 bases; unmatched junction bases: 4. Here the CDR3 reads CATSRAGTGGGNQPQHF. The CDR3 DNA is TGTGCCACCAGCAGAGCCGGGACAGGGGGAGGCAATCAGCCCCAGCATTTT.

This clonotype was observed many times. The chain recombines TRBV12-3 or TRBV12-4 with TRBJ1-5, with TRBD1 matching over 8 bases. Germline trimming cut 7 bases from V and 5 bases from J; bases unmatched to any gene: 4. This CDR3 comprises 13 residues. Written as DNA, the CDR3 is TGTGCCAGCAAGGACAGGGCGGATCAGCCCCAGCATTTT. Translation: CASKDRADQPQHF.

This CDR3 reads CASSFQSSNTEAFF. The CDR3 DNA sequence: TGCGCCAGCAGCTTTCAATCCAGTAACACTGAAGCTTTCTTT. The rearrangement uses TRBV5-1 and TRBJ1-1; D is unclear. Trimming took off 2 bases at V and 2 bases at J, with 10 bases between the two ends. The CDR3 totals 14 residues. Germline V gene data show CDR1 as SGHRS and CDR2 as YFSETQ.

This chain connects TRBV19 to TRBJ2-5, with 7 bases matching TRBD2. The junction had 11 bases not matched to a gene; V was cut back by 7 bases and J by 3 bases. This CDR3 region has 15 residues. Germline CDR1 is LNHDA and CDR2 is SQIVND (reference sequence). This CDR3 reads CASMSGTYLKETQYF. Here the CDR3 DNA reads TGTGCCAGTATGAGCGGGACCTACCTAAAAGAGACCCAGTACTTC.

As to this clonotype: The junction departs from the called germline gene at one end, perhaps through a read error. The V gene is TRBV29-1, the J gene TRBJ1-3; TRBD1 matches 7 bases. Germline V gene data show CDR1 as SQVTM and CDR2 as ANQGSEA. This CDR3 spans 13 amino acids. The CDR3 region is CSVSTGAGKTIYF. The CDR3 DNA is TGCAGCGTTTCAACAGGGGCCGGAAAGACCATATATTTT.

The genes are TRBV29-1 and TRBJ2-5; TRBD1 aligns across 9 bases. This CDR3 has 13 residues. J lost 4 bases, V lost 5 bases, and 5 bases had no gene match. Germline V CDR1 and CDR2: SQVTM, ANQGSEA. The CDR3 region is CSVRTGAGETQYF. The CDR3 region has the DNA TGCAGCGTTCGGACAGGGGCGGGAGAGACCCAGTACTTC.

The rearrangement links TRBV7-9 to TRBJ1-1; unclear D gene. The CDR3 loop spans 15 amino acids. Germline V gene data show CDR1 as SEHNR and CDR2 as FQNEAQ (reference sequence). V lost 5 bases and J 0 bases, leaving 13 bases between the germline ends. CDR3 sequence reads: CASSGSPNMNTEAFF. The DNA of the CDR3 is TGTGCCAGCAGCGGGAGTCCGAACATGAACACTGAAGCTTTCTTT. Combining the CDR3 with reference TRBV7-9 and TRBJ1-1 gives the whole variable domain DTGVSQNPRHKITKRGQNVTFRCDPISEHNRLYWYRQTLGQGPEFLTYFQNEAQLEKSRLLSDRFSAERPKGSFSTLEIQRTEQGDSAMYLCASSGSPNMNTEAFFGQGTRLTVV.

This clonotype was recorded at least ten times. The CDR3 sequence: CAISDHAPLAGVETQYF. The DNA for the CDR3 is TGTGCCATCAGTGACCACGCGCCACTAGCGGGGGTGGAGACCCAGTACTTC. V and J are TRBV10-3 and TRBJ2-5, with 11 bases that match TRBD2. Germline trimming cut 3 bases from V and 5 bases from J; bases unmatched to any gene: 11. Per germline, CDR1 ENHRY and CDR2 SYGVKD. The length of the CDR3 is 17 residues.

The genes are TRBV14 and TRBJ2-7; D unclear. The V end was cut by 0 bases, the J end by 4 bases, with 7 bases between. There are 13 residues in the CDR3. Germline V gene lookup returns CDR1 SGHDN and CDR2 FVKESK. CDR3 residues: CASSQEPAYEQYF. The CDR3 DNA reads as TGTGCCAGCAGCCAAGAACCGGCTTACGAGCAGTACTTC.

The V and J genes are TRBV10-2 and TRBJ1-5; D gene ambiguous. CDR1 and CDR2 from the germline V gene are WSHSY and SAAADI. V was cut by 6 bases and J by 3 bases, with 9 bases left in between. CDR3 length: 13 amino acids. Here the CDR3 reads CASRGQLNQPQHF. Here the CDR3 DNA reads TGCGCCAGCAGAGGGCAGCTCAATCAGCCCCAGCATTTT.

This clonotype occurred many times. This chain links TRBV15 with TRBJ1-3, with D unclear. Germline CDR1 and CDR2: LNHNV and YYDKDF (reference sequence). With 0 bases removed from V and 0 bases from J, the gap between germline ends came to 6 bases. This CDR3 has 15 amino acids. The CDR3 loop is CATSRDRGSGNTIYF. In DNA form, the CDR3 reads TGTGCCACCAGCAGAGATCGTGGCTCTGGAAACACCATATATTTT.

Comments on this clonotype: Mismatch with germline at one junction end may stem from a read error. J is TRBJ1-1 and V is TRBV7-2; a possible D gene is TRBD1 (5 bases). This CDR3 has 15 residues. Germline V gene sequence: CDR1 SGHTA, CDR2 FQGNSA. The CDR3 sequence is CASSQDRGVGTEAFF. In DNA, the CDR3 is TGCGCCAGCAGCCAAGATCGAGGGGTTGGCACTGAAGCTTTCTTT.

The rearrangement links TRBV12-3 or TRBV12-4 to TRBJ1-3; D unclear. CDR3 size: 11 residues. Trimming took 7 bases from V and 5 from J, leaving 6 bases between them. In nucleotides, the CDR3 is TGTGCCAGCAAACAGAGAAACACCATATATTTT. It codes for CASKQRNTIYF.

This chain links TRBV24-1 with TRBJ1-6; 8 bases are shared with TRBD1. CDR1 and CDR2 (germline): KGHDR, SFDVKD. V was pared by 10 bases and J by 6 bases, with 7 bases of the junction left unmatched. This CDR3 spans 14 amino acids. CDR3 protein: CATTGDGTNSPLHF. The CDR3 DNA reads as TGTGCCACGACAGGGGACGGAACTAATTCACCCCTCCACTTT.